The source of this T cell receptor (beta chain) is a study of post-analysis software for immune sequencing data. At the level of the study: Relapsing-remitting, secondary progressive and progressive-relapsing forms of multiple sclerosis all featured among disease courses. Study-level results: Patients carried four or five TRBV segments more frequently than controls did, and TRBV5-6, TRBV5-1 and TRBV20-1 were among them. People with multiple sclerosis had a significantly lower normalized Chao1 diversity than controls did.

TCR beta cDNA libraries had unique molecular identifiers. A single record per CDR3 protein comes from TCRdb applying MiXCR to the PCR reads. The repertoire holds hundreds of thousands of distinct CDR3 sequences, with approximately 30% as singletons. On this clonotype: Antigen unknown.

Trimming at V came to 7 bases and at J to 0 bases, leaving 26 bases not matched to a gene. Germline V CDR1 and CDR2: SGHKS, YYEKEE (reference sequence). The CDR3 totals 21 residues. The gene calls are TRBV5-5 and TRBJ1-1; 8 bases are shared with TRBD1. Sequencing used blood. This receptor was taken from a girl aged 10-17 years with multiple sclerosis. The CDR3 spells CASLKRQGSPVESKLNTEAFF. The DNA for the CDR3 is TGTGCCAGCCTTAAAAGACAGGGGTCCCCCGTCGAGTCAAAACTGAACACTGAAGCTTTCTTT.